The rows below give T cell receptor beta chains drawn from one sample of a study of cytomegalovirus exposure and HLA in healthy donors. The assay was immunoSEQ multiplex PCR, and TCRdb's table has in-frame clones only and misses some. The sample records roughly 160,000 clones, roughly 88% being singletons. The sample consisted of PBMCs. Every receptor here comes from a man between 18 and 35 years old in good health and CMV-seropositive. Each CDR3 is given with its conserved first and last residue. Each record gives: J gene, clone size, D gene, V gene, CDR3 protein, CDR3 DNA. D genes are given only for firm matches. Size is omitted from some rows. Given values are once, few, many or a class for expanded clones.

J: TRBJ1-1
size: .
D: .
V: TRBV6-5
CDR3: CASSSPSRGWGTEAFF
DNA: TGTGCCAGCAGTTCTCCCTCCAGGGGTTGGGGGACTGAAGCTTTCTTT

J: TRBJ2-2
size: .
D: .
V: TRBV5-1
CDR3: CASSDMSSGSNGELFF
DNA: TGCGCCAGCAGCGACATGAGTAGCGGCAGCAACGGGGAGCTGTTTTTT

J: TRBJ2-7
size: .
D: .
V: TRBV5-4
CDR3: CASSLDGGAYFGEQYF
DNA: TGTGCCAGCAGCTTGGATGGGGGCGCATATTTCGGCGAGCAGTACTTC

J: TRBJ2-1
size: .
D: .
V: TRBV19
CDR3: CASSIRDNEQFF
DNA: TGTGCCAGTAGTATCAGGGACAATGAGCAGTTCTTC

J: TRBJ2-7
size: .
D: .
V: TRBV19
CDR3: CASSISGYEQYF
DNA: TGTGCCAGTAGTATTTCGGGCTACGAGCAGTACTTC

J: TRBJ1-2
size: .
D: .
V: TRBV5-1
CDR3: CASSEASGTYGYTF
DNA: TGCGCCAGCAGCGAGGCATCCGGGACTTATGGCTACACCTTC

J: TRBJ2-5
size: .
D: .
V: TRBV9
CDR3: CASSARKGWEQETQYF
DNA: TGTGCCAGCAGCGCCCGAAAGGGGTGGGAACAAGAGACCCAGTACTTC

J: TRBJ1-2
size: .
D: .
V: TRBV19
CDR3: CASRTKHLVGTKGYTF
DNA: TGTGCCAGTAGGACCAAGCACCTCGTCGGGACAAAGGGCTACACCTTC

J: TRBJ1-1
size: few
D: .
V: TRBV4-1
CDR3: CASSQGRQMNTEAFF
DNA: TGCGCCAGCAGCCAAGGTAGACAGATGAACACTGAAGCTTTCTTT

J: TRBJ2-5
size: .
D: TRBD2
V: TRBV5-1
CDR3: CASSVGLAWETQYF
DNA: TGCGCCAGCAGCGTAGGACTAGCTTGGGAGACCCAGTACTTC

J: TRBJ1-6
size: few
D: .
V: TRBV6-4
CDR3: CASSANGGVNSPLHF
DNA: TGTGCCAGCAGTGCGAACGGGGGTGTCAATTCACCCCTCCACTTT

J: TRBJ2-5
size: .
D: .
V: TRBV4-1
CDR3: CASGAGETQYF
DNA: TGCGCCAGCGGAGCCGGAGAGACCCAGTACTTC

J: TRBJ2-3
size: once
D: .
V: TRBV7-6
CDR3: CASSLVAGGTDTQYF
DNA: TGTGCCAGCAGCTTGGTGGCAGGGGGGACAGATACGCAGTATTTT

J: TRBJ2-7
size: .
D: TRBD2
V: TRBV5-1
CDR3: CASSLRGGVHYEQYF
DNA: TGCGCCAGCAGCCTCCGGGGGGGCGTTCACTACGAGCAGTACTTC

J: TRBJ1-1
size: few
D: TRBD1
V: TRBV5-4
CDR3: CASSWRQGSSEAFF
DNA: TGTGCCAGCAGCTGGAGACAGGGCTCCTCGGAAGCTTTCTTT

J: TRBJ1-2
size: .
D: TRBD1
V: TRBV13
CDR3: CASDGGTGRSVYTF
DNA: TGTGCCAGCGACGGCGGGACAGGGAGGAGTGTCTACACCTTC

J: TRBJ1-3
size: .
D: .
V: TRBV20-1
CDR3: CSAPRGNTIYF
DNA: TGCAGTGCCCCCAGGGGAAACACCATATATTTT

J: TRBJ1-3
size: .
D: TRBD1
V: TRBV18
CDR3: CASSPRTGADTIYF
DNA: TGTGCCAGCTCACCCAGGACAGGGGCGGACACCATATATTTT

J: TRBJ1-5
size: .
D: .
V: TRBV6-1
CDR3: CASSARQVHNNQPQHF
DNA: TGTGCCAGCAGTGCCCGACAGGTCCACAACAATCAGCCCCAGCATTTT

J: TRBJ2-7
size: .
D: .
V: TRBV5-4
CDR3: CASSPTGFGEQYF
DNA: TGTGCCAGCAGCCCTACAGGGTTCGGCGAGCAGTACTTC

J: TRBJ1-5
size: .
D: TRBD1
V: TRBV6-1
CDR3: CASSEADRANQPQHF
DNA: TGTGCCAGCAGTGAAGCCGACAGGGCGAATCAGCCCCAGCATTTT

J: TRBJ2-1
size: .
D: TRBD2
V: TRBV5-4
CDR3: CASSLGLAGGFYNEQFF
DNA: TGTGCCAGCAGCTTGGGGCTAGCGGGGGGTTTCTACAATGAGCAGTTCTTC